This TCR beta chain was observed in a study of blood T cell repertoires in COVID-19. On the study more broadly: T cells, B-cell-depleted T cells, or PBMCs provided the cDNA or gDNA that served as material.

Donors were grouped by their self-reported clinical history. Repertoires were generated with immunoSEQ multiplex PCR, while TCRdb's copy carries only in-frame clones and drops some. The table records some 210,000 clones, around 86% of them present only once. V lost 4 bases to trimming and J lost 2 bases, with 10 bases between them. The CDR3 runs 13 residues. Germline CDR1 and CDR2: SGDLS and YYNGEE. Sample: PBMCs or T cells enriched from blood (not recorded which). The clonotype was recovered from a woman in her forties or fifties with acute COVID-19. V usage is TRBV9 and J usage is TRBJ2-7; D may be TRBD1 (6 bases). The DNA of the CDR3 is TGTGCCAGCAGCCGGGACACCGCCTACGAGCAGTACTTC. This sequence encodes CASSRDTAYEQYF.